This entry lists 21 T cell receptor beta chains sequenced from one sample in a study of blood T cells in healthy people across ages. The use of a sample-barcoded 5' primer and a J-beta primer mix characterized a second PCR of roughly 6 to 11 cycles. TCRdb analysed the 5' RACE reads with MiXCR anew, one entry per CDR3 protein. The sample lists 1.5 million or so distinct CDR3 sequences; 42% were seen once. The sequenced material came from blood. The origin of the receptors is a young woman in good health.

CDR3 region: CASSLGDSLWETQYF. As DNA, the CDR3 is TGTGCCAGCAGCTTGGGGGACTCACTATGGGAGACCCAGTACTTC. The chain joins TRBV7-9 to TRBJ2-5; D is possibly TRBD2 (6 bases). Trimming shortened V by 3 bases and J by 5 bases, and 16 bases separated the two germline ends. Germline CDR1 is SEHNR and CDR2 is FQNEAQ (reference sequence). The CDR3 loop spans 15 amino acids.

The V gene is TRBV12-3 or TRBV12-4, the J gene TRBJ2-1, with a tentative D call TRBD1 (5 bases). The CDR3 has 16 residues. V was pared by 6 bases and J by 7 bases, with 22 bases between. CDR3 residues: CASSHPTVLGSNEQFF. The CDR3 DNA reads TGTGCCAGCAGCCACCCGACAGTCCTAGGATCAAATGAGCAGTTCTTC.

The chain employs TRBV12-3 or TRBV12-4 and TRBJ2-7; perhaps D is TRBD1 or TRBD2 (5 bases each). Near its end, the DNA agrees better with TRBJ2-5, so the J call may be wrong. This CDR3 has 15 residues. The CDR3, as DNA: TGTGCCAGCAGCCTTCGAATTGGGGGTGGACAGACCCAGTACTTC. Translation gives CASSLRIGGGQTQYF.

This chain's CDR3 is CASSYEQRDRPQHF. CDR3 DNA: TGTGCCAGCAGTTACGAGCAGCGCGATCGACCCCAGCATTTT. The V gene is TRBV6-6, the J gene TRBJ1-5; the D is unclear. Between the trimmed V and J ends, which lost 2 bases and 10 bases, there was a span of 15 bases. Germline V lookup: CDR1 MNHNY, CDR2 SVGAGI (reference sequence). The CDR3 extends over 14 amino acids.

The chain carries TRBV9 and TRBJ2-6; D remains unclear. This CDR3 is 15 amino acids long. V was clipped by 3 bases and J by 0 bases, with 7 bases between them. Germline CDR1 and CDR2: SGDLS and YYNGEE. The CDR3 spells CASSAPSSGANVLTF. CDR3 DNA: TGTGCCAGCAGCGCACCGAGCTCTGGGGCCAACGTCCTGACTTTC.

This clonotype was seen more than once but under ten times. V is TRBV27 and J is TRBJ1-2, with D uncertain. Germline V gene sequence: CDR1 MNHEY, CDR2 SMNVEV (reference sequence). Trimming left V 6 bases short and J 0 bases short, with 23 bases between. This CDR3 region has 18 residues. CDR3 sequence (DNA): TGTGCCAGCAGCCCGAGTGTTGGTGTTGGGTCTGCTAACTATGGCTACACCTTC. Translated: CASSPSVGVGSANYGYTF.

This sequence joins TRBV5-1 and TRBJ1-2, with D perhaps TRBD1 (5 bases). Trimming pared 0 bases from V and 8 bases from J, leaving 11 bases between. Germline V lookup: CDR1 SGHRS, CDR2 YFSETQ. There are 13 residues in the CDR3. The CDR3 DNA reads TGCGCCAGCAGCTTGGACGGGGCCTGGGGCTACACCTTC. Translation: CASSLDGAWGYTF.

This clonotype was detected only a few times. The rearrangement links TRBV6-1 to TRBJ1-6, with D unresolved. Germline loops: CDR1 MNHNS, CDR2 SASEGT. CDR3 length: 12 amino acids. Trimming pared 0 bases from V and 11 bases from J, leaving 5 bases between. CDR3 DNA: TGTGCCAGCAGTGAAGCGAAGGCACCCCTCCACTTT. Translation gives CASSEAKAPLHF.

In this sample, this clonotype turned up many times. V is TRBV4-2 and J is TRBJ2-7; 7 bases map to TRBD2. Trimming took 3 bases from V and 7 from J; bases not matched to a gene: 15. This CDR3 has 16 residues. From germline, CDR1 is LGHNA and CDR2 YNFKEQ. The CDR3 region is CASSHSGAGAQVEQYF. As DNA, the CDR3 is TGTGCCAGCAGCCACTCTGGGGCGGGAGCTCAGGTTGAGCAGTACTTC.

This clonotype was seen only a few times. This CDR3 reads CSARATKGYSYEQYF. CDR3 nucleotides: TGCAGTGCTAGAGCGACGAAAGGGTACTCCTACGAGCAGTACTTC. V gene TRBV20-1 combines with J gene TRBJ2-7; D is ambiguous. Deletions cut 1 base from V and 0 bases from J, with 13 bases between. Germline V gene data show CDR1 as DFQATT and CDR2 as SNEGSKA (reference sequence). The CDR3 is 15 residues long.

The rearrangement links TRBV27 to TRBJ2-3; 16 nucleotides align to TRBD2. Germline values: CDR1 MNHEY, CDR2 SMNVEV (reference sequence). CDR3 size: 18 residues. The junction had 6 bases not matched to a gene; V was cut back by 5 bases and J by 1 base. CDR3 loop: CASSTGTSGRGGTDTQYF. CDR3 DNA sequence: TGTGCCAGCAGTACCGGGACTAGCGGGAGGGGGGGCACAGATACGCAGTATTTT.

This clonotype turned up a few times. V gene TRBV20-1 combines with J gene TRBJ2-5; D is perhaps TRBD1 (6 bases). The V gene's germline CDR1 is DFQATT and CDR2 SNEGSKA (reference sequence). V was shortened by 3 bases and J by 11 bases, with 22 bases between the two germline ends. The CDR3 totals 14 residues. The CDR3 DNA is TGCAGTGCTAGGGGAGACGAACAGGGTACTTTGCAGTACTTC. Encoded protein: CSARGDEQGTLQYF.

J is TRBJ2-7 and V is TRBV5-1; possible D gene TRBD1, 5 bases. Trimming took 0 bases from V and 2 from J, leaving 6 bases between them. The germline CDR1 and CDR2 sequences are SGHRS and YFSETQ. This CDR3 has 13 residues. Written as DNA, the CDR3 is TGCGCCAGCAGCTTGGCGACAGCCTACGAGCAGTACTTC. Translated: CASSLATAYEQYF. Full variable domain (outside the CDR3, taken from reference TRBV5-1 and TRBJ2-7): KAGVTQTPRYLIKTRGQQVTLSCSPISGHRSVSWYQQTPGQGLQFLFEYFSETQRNKGNFPGRFSGRQFSNSRSEMNVSTLELGDSALYLCASSLATAYEQYFGPGTRLTVT.

This chain's CDR3 is CASSGAGTPYNEQFF. The CDR3 DNA reads as TGTGCCAGCAGCGGGGCCGGGACACCTTACAATGAGCAGTTCTTC. The V and J genes are TRBV3-1 and TRBJ2-1, with D tentatively TRBD1 (6 bases). This CDR3 is built from 15 residues. The germline V gene encodes CDR1 LGHDT and CDR2 YNNKEL (reference sequence). The V end was cut by 5 bases, the J end by 4 bases, with 15 bases between.

There are a few counts of this clonotype. The rearrangement joins TRBV20-1 to TRBJ2-7; D not certain. Trimming removed 5 bases at V and 7 bases at J, with 12 bases between. Germline V gene data show CDR1 as DFQATT and CDR2 as SNEGSKA (reference sequence). This CDR3 has 11 residues. This CDR3 reads CSARSLSEQYF. CDR3 in DNA: TGCAGTGCTCGGAGTTTATCGGAGCAGTACTTC.

The gene calls are TRBV20-1 and TRBJ2-1; maybe TRBD2 (5 bases). Germline values: CDR1 DFQATT, CDR2 SNEGSKA (reference sequence). Trimming cost V 5 bases and J 6 bases, with 11 bases left between them. The CDR3 totals 12 residues. CDR3 nucleotides: TGCAGTGCTGAGACGAGGGCCAATGAGCAGTTCTTC. Encoded protein: CSAETRANEQFF.

The CDR3 region is CASIESDTQYF. The CDR3 nucleotides read TGTGCCAGCATTGAGTCAGATACGCAGTATTTT. This chain links TRBV7-6 with TRBJ2-3, with D unclear. The V gene's germline CDR1 is SGHVS and CDR2 FNYEAQ. The CDR3 sequence is 11 residues long. V dropped 7 bases and J dropped 4 bases, with 6 bases sitting between them.

The V call is TRBV10-3, the J call TRBJ1-5; D not resolved. The length of the CDR3 is 14 residues. Trimming cost V 0 bases and J 6 bases, with 9 bases left between them. Germline CDR1 and CDR2: ENHRY and SYGVKD. The CDR3, as DNA: TGTGCCATCAGTGAGTCGGAAGGAATTCAGCCCCAGCATTTT. Amino acids: CAISESEGIQPQHF.

A few counts support this clonotype. This sequence joins TRBV6-5 and TRBJ1-6, with 9 bases lining up with TRBD1. The CDR3 is made up of 16 amino acids. Per the germline V gene, CDR1 is MNHEY and CDR2 is SVGAGI. V gave up 6 bases and J gave up 8 bases; unmatched junction bases: 11. The DNA for the CDR3 is TGTGCCAGCAGCCACCCAGGGACAGGGACTTATTCACCCCTCCACTTT. This encodes CASSHPGTGTYSPLHF.

The chain carries TRBV5-1 and TRBJ1-2, with 7 bases aligning to TRBD1. J lost 8 bases, V lost 5 bases, and 9 bases had no gene match. This CDR3 is 13 amino acids long. Germline V gene sequence: CDR1 SGHRS, CDR2 YFSETQ. The CDR3 DNA reads TGCGCCAGCAGGGAGGGACAGCAAGGGGGCTACACCTTC. Translating gives CASREGQQGGYTF.

J is TRBJ1-1 and V is TRBV14, with TRBD1 matching over 8 bases. The CDR3 runs 15 residues. Germline-derived CDR1 and CDR2 are SGHDN and FVKESK. V shed 3 bases and J 3 bases; nucleotides not matched to a gene: 6. The CDR3 reads CASSQRSGGYTEAFF. CDR3 DNA sequence: TGTGCCAGCAGCCAGAGATCAGGGGGCTACACTGAAGCTTTCTTT.